Described below is a single T cell receptor (beta chain) sequence and its context. Its antigen target is currently unknown. Base qualities are not at hand, and no much larger clone is one base apart. The twin pairs came from the European Cystic Fibrosis Twin and Sibling Study Cohort, which recruited patients from more than 150 CF clinics across 14 European countries. Both zygosity and CFTR genotype were checked in-house, and zygosity was tested with multiplex PCR across nine short tandem repeat loci. Peripheral blood was sampled from each twin, with clinical parameters recorded on the day of blood sampling. Phenol/chloroform extraction was used to isolate genomic DNA from peripheral blood cells, and the DNA was then kept in TE buffer at 4 degrees C. TCR beta CDR3 regions were amplified by multiplex PCR using the immunoSEQ immune profiling system, following the manufacturer's instructions. Sequencing was performed on an Illumina NextSeq system. Per the original workflow: The immunoSEQ Analyzer platform handled processing of the sequence data, and clonality was calculated by taking the square root of Simpson's index of productive rearrangements. Jensen-Shannon distance served as the measure of similarity in V and J usage, while OLGA was used to compute CDR3 generation probabilities. The researchers looked up shared CDR3 sequences in the immuneACCESS database (August 2020) and in VDJdb (December 2020). TCRdb limited this immuneACCESS table to in-frame rearrangements with V and J called. A share of clones is missing; checked studies link under half to unresolved V genes, and the rest is unexplained. V and J calls and clone size come straight from that table; D and trimming were deduced from the DNA. This sample gives about 14,000 clones in total; 80% to 95% of them show up just once. 9.3% of the sample comes from the top ten.

CDR1 MDHEN and CDR2 SYDVKM were looked up in the germline V gene. At the junction V is shortened by 7 bases and J by 8 bases, with 14 bases in between. Measured from the cysteine to the phenylalanine, the CDR3 is 12 residues long. Solely the CDR3 DNA is kept, with 36 bases framed from the first base. The data were taken from a study of monozygotic twins with cystic fibrosis (dated by TCRdb to the early 2020s). Study-level background: Barcoded libraries were made from 3 to 3.5 micrograms of fragmented DNA using 15 PCR cycles. Data for three of the twin pairs had already been reported earlier in a different context. Made up mostly of children and adolescents, the cohort included ten female and six male twin pairs ranging in age from roughly 2.0 to 40 years, with a median of about 8.6 years. The study compared TCR beta repertoires within and between 16 monozygotic twin pairs with cystic fibrosis to assess genetic influence on V and J gene usage. Twins were ranked among roughly 1,000 cohort participants for weight-for-height and FEVPerc (FEV1 disease centile) on the day of blood sampling. Overall results and qualifications from the work: Nucleotide-identical clonotype sharing was significantly higher within monozygotic CF twin pairs than between unrelated CF individuals (P = 0.000026, Mann-Whitney). The cohort was small, and the number of shared CDR3s showed no association with age, concordance or disease severity. Simpson clonality was found to be generally low (median about 0.009), suggesting a naive-dominated repertoire, although higher clonality was observed in the most severely affected patients. The greatest similarity to the co-twin was observed for V gene usage in 13 of 16 pairs and for J usage in 8 of 16 pairs, which suggested genetic constraints.

This TCR was sampled from a girl aged 2-15 years with cystic fibrosis. Material for sequencing was blood. The chain employs TRBV28 and TRBJ1-2, with TRBD1 as a weak D call on 6 bases. The DNA sequence follows: TGTGCCAGCACCCTGGGGGCGCGCGGCTACACCTTC. Translation gives CASTLGARGYTF.